Following are 29 T cell receptor beta chains from one sample sequenced in a study of blood T cell repertoires in COVID-19. This table comes from immunoSEQ multiplex PCR, and its TCRdb copy is limited to in-frame clones, with some not included. The sample shows approximately 460,000 clones, approximately 92% of them seen only once. The sample comprised peripheral blood. All receptors derive from a man aged 18 to 29 with COVID-19, enrolled during active disease.

The chain has TRBV7-9 and TRBJ1-2; 7 bases match TRBD1. The length of the CDR3 is 13 residues. Germline-derived CDR1 and CDR2 are SEHNR and FQNEAQ (reference sequence). J was trimmed by 7 bases and V by 5 bases; bases with no gene match: 7. In DNA form, the CDR3 reads TGTGCCAGCAGCGGAACAGGGGTCGGTGGCTACACCTTC. Amino acid sequence: CASSGTGVGGYTF.

The rearrangement links TRBV11-2 to TRBJ2-7, with TRBD2 identical over 11 bases. Germline CDR1 and CDR2: SGHAT and FQNNGV. Trimming at V came to 1 base and at J to 5 bases, leaving 4 bases not matched to a gene. The CDR3 sequence is 15 residues long. CDR3 sequence: CASSLGLAGGHEQYF. As DNA, the CDR3 is TGTGCCAGCAGCTTAGGCCTAGCGGGAGGCCACGAGCAGTACTTC.

V and J are TRBV27 and TRBJ2-1; 14 bases line up with TRBD2. CDR1 is MNHEY, CDR2 SMNVEV, per germline (reference sequence). J was trimmed by 2 bases and V by 3 bases; bases with no gene match: 0. The CDR3 sequence is 16 residues long. CDR3 amino acids: CASSLTSGGAYNEQFF. The CDR3 nucleotides read TGTGCCAGCAGTTTGACTAGCGGGGGGGCCTACAATGAGCAGTTCTTC.

The rearrangement joins TRBV3-1 (or the pseudogene TRBV3-2) to TRBJ2-3, with 8 bases identical to TRBD1. J was trimmed by 4 bases and V by 6 bases; bases with no gene match: 6. The germline V gene encodes CDR1 LGHDT and CDR2 YNNKEL (reference sequence). The CDR3 loop spans 14 amino acids. The CDR3 reads CASRDDRGSDTQYF. The DNA for the CDR3 is TGTGCCAGCAGGGACGACAGGGGTTCAGATACGCAGTATTTT.

This clone was observed a few times. V is TRBV6-4 and J is TRBJ1-6; no definite D call. This CDR3 is built from 14 residues. V lost 6 bases and J lost 5, with 11 bases in between. In germline, CDR1 is MRHNA, CDR2 SNTAGT. CDR3 DNA sequence: TGTGCCAGCAGGAGGGCGTCAGATAATTCACCCCTCCACTTT. Translating gives CASRRASDNSPLHF.

V is TRBV7-6 and J is TRBJ1-1; TRBD1 might be the D (6 bases). Germline V lookup: CDR1 SGHVS, CDR2 FNYEAQ. Deletions cut 2 bases from V and 3 bases from J, with 7 bases between. This CDR3 region has 13 residues. CDR3 nucleotide sequence: TGTGCCAGCAGCTTATCAGGGGACACTGAAGCTTTCTTT. Translating gives CASSLSGDTEAFF.

This chain links TRBV2 with TRBJ2-3, with 13 bases that match TRBD2. Germline V gene sequence: CDR1 SNHLY, CDR2 FYNNEI. Trimming took 4 bases from V and 1 from J; bases not matched to a gene: 5. The CDR3 extends over 17 amino acids. CDR3 residues: CASSGRGLAGRTDTQYF. DNA for the CDR3: TGTGCCAGCAGTGGAAGGGGACTAGCGGGACGCACAGATACGCAGTATTTT. The whole variable domain, remainder taken from reference TRBV2 and TRBJ2-3, is EPEVTQTPSHQVTQMGQEVILRCVPISNHLYFYWYRQILGQKVEFLVSFYNNEISEKSEIFDDQFSVERPDGSNFTLKIRSTKLEDSAMYFCASSGRGLAGRTDTQYFGPGTRLTVL.

This sequence joins TRBV11-3 and TRBJ2-5; D not resolved. The CDR3 spans 14 residues. Germline V gene data show CDR1 as SGHNT and CDR2 as YENEEA. Trimming took 2 bases from V and 3 from J, leaving 10 bases between them. CDR3 bases: TGTGCCAGCAGCTTAAGAGGCCGAGAAGAGACCCAGTACTTC. Its protein product is CASSLRGREETQYF.

This clone was found a few times. This sequence joins TRBV7-2 and TRBJ2-1; TRBD1 is a possible D gene (6 bases). V lost 2 bases and J lost 6, with 14 bases in between. The CDR3 length is 15 residues. The V gene's germline CDR1 is SGHTA and CDR2 FQGNSA. CDR3 bases: TGTGCCAGCAGCTTAACAGGGAGATCTCTCAATGAGCAGTTCTTC. It yields the protein CASSLTGRSLNEQFF.

The J gene is TRBJ1-1, the V gene TRBV28; perhaps TRBD1 as D (5 bases). Germline lookup yields CDR1 MDHEN and CDR2 SYDVKM. The CDR3 loop spans 11 amino acids. The V gene lost 6 bases and the J gene lost 8 bases, with 10 bases spanning the gap. The CDR3 spells CASRLRVEAFF. CDR3 in DNA: TGTGCCAGCAGGCTCAGGGTAGAAGCTTTCTTT.

V and J are TRBV19 and TRBJ1-5, with TRBD1 identical over 8 bases. The V and J ends lost 4 bases and 1 base, in that order; junction bases with no gene match: 3. Germline values: CDR1 LNHDA, CDR2 SQIVND (reference sequence). The CDR3 is 15 residues long. The CDR3 here is CASSTWTGSNQPQHF. For the CDR3, the DNA is TGTGCCAGTAGTACTTGGACAGGGAGCAATCAGCCCCAGCATTTT. The full variable domain, completed using reference TRBV19 and TRBJ1-5, is DGGITQSPKYLFRKEGQNVTLSCEQNLNHDAMYWYRQDPGQGLRLIYYSQIVNDFQKGDIAEGYSVSREKKESFPLTVTSAQKNPTAFYLCASSTWTGSNQPQHFGDGTRLSIL.

V gene TRBV27 combines with J gene TRBJ1-6, with D possibly matching TRBD1 (5 bases). With 4 bases removed from V and 0 bases from J, the gap between germline ends came to 13 bases. The germline CDR1 and CDR2 sequences are MNHEY and SMNVEV (reference sequence). CDR3 length: 17 amino acids. CDR3 nucleotide sequence: TGTGCCAGCAGTTGGCAGGGAGGGTTCTCCTATAATTCACCCCTCCACTTT. It is translated as CASSWQGGFSYNSPLHF.

This clone showed up just once. DNA for the CDR3: TGTGCCAGCAGCCAAGACTGGACAGGGGAAGCTTTCTTT. It encodes CASSQDWTGEAFF. The chain joins TRBV14 to TRBJ1-1; 8 nucleotides align to TRBD1. J lost 8 bases, V lost 0 bases, and 2 bases had no gene match. The CDR3 totals 13 residues. CDR1 is SGHDN and CDR2 is FVKESK in the germline V gene.

This chain uses TRBV29-1 with TRBJ2-7, with 8 bases aligning to TRBD2. Trimming took 7 bases from V and 4 from J; bases not matched to a gene: 9. The CDR3 has 13 residues. Germline CDR1 SQVTM, CDR2 ANQGSEA. The CDR3 bases are TGCAGCGCCGGGGGGGGTAGGGTGTACGAGCAGTACTTC. Translating gives CSAGGGRVYEQYF.

The CDR3 region is CASSLGETPTAQYF. CDR3 sequence (DNA): TGTGCCAGCAGCTTAGGTGAAACCCCTACAGCGCAGTACTTC. This chain joins TRBV7-6 and TRBJ2-7; D ambiguous. With 1 base removed from V and 9 bases from J, the gap between germline ends came to 16 bases. The CDR3 contains 14 residues. Looked up from germline, CDR1 is SGHVS and CDR2 is FNYEAQ.

The chain has TRBV6-6 and TRBJ1-1; a weak D match, TRBD1 (6 bases). Germline V gene lookup returns CDR1 MNHNY and CDR2 SVGAGI (reference sequence). V lost 5 bases and J lost 4, with 14 bases in between. The CDR3 runs to 14 residues. DNA for the CDR3: TGTGCCAGCAGTGCGAAAACAGGGAGCACTGAAGCTTTCTTT. Its translation is CASSAKTGSTEAFF.

This clone showed up just a few times. The CDR3 coding sequence is TGTGCCTGGAGCGGCGGGGAGCTGTTTTTT. Its translation: CAWSGGELFF. The chain employs TRBV30 and TRBJ2-2, with D hard to call. There are 10 residues in the CDR3. V was cut by 3 bases and J by 7 bases, with 3 bases left in between. Germline loops: CDR1 GTSNPN, CDR2 SVGIG (reference sequence).

The chain couples TRBV10-1 to TRBJ1-1; a possible D gene is TRBD1 (5 bases). The germline gives CDR1 WNHNN, CDR2 SYGVQD (reference sequence). This CDR3 region has 13 residues. Deletions cut 6 bases from V and 0 bases from J, with 8 bases between. CDR3 loop: CASSRVLNTEAFF. In DNA, the CDR3 is TGCGCCAGCAGCAGGGTCCTGAACACTGAAGCTTTCTTT.

This clone has only one observation. DNA for the CDR3: TGTGCCAGCAGCTTTGATCTAGCGGTCTACGAGCAGTACTTC. It is translated as CASSFDLAVYEQYF. The chain recombines TRBV3-1 (or the pseudogene TRBV3-2) with TRBJ2-7; 7 bases agree with TRBD2. Germline trimming cut 5 bases from V and 3 bases from J; bases unmatched to any gene: 7. There are 14 residues in the CDR3. Germline CDR1 reads LGHDT; CDR2 reads YNNKEL (reference sequence).

The genes are TRBV24-1 and TRBJ2-5; 7 positions agree with TRBD2. Germline lookup yields CDR1 KGHDR and CDR2 SFDVKD. The CDR3 spans 14 residues. V was pared by 4 bases and J by 5 bases, with 6 bases of the junction left unmatched. The CDR3 loop reads CATSDATSHETQYF. DNA for the CDR3: TGTGCCACCAGTGACGCGACTAGCCACGAGACCCAGTACTTC.

The V call is TRBV2, the J call TRBJ2-1; 9 nucleotides align to TRBD2. The V gene end was trimmed by 7 bases and the J gene end by 8 bases; junction bases not matched to a gene: 12. Per the germline V gene, CDR1 is SNHLY and CDR2 is FYNNEI. The CDR3 extends over 15 amino acids. The CDR3: CASKPSGVVMDEQFF. The CDR3 nucleotides are TGTGCCAGCAAACCTAGCGGGGTTGTGATGGATGAGCAGTTCTTC.

The rearrangement joins TRBV27 to TRBJ1-5; 10 positions agree with TRBD1. Germline V gene sequence: CDR1 MNHEY, CDR2 SMNVEV (reference sequence). The CDR3 runs 17 residues. The V segment lost 6 bases and the J segment 5 bases; nucleotides outside the gene matches: 13. As DNA, the CDR3 is TGTGCCAGCAGGGGCCCTGACAGGGGGCCAAATGATCAGCCCCAGCATTTT. Protein: CASRGPDRGPNDQPQHF.

CDR3 protein: CASSQRGGGNTEAFF. The DNA for the CDR3 is TGTGCCAGCAGCCAAAGAGGGGGCGGGAACACTGAAGCTTTCTTT. The chain carries TRBV3-1 (or the pseudogene TRBV3-2) and TRBJ1-1, with 7 bases fitting TRBD1. Germline V gene sequence: CDR1 LGHDT, CDR2 YNNKEL (reference sequence). V dropped 2 bases and J dropped 1; count of bases not matched to a gene: 4. The CDR3 length is 15 residues.

The chain recombines TRBV30 with TRBJ1-2; D perhaps matches TRBD1 (5 bases). Looked up from germline, CDR1 is GTSNPN and CDR2 is SVGIG (reference sequence). This CDR3 comprises 17 residues. V was trimmed by 4 bases and J by 2 bases, leaving 23 bases between them. CDR3 loop: CAWTRRGQPLLNYGYTF. The CDR3 DNA follows: TGTGCCTGGACCCGAAGGGGCCAACCCTTGTTGAACTATGGCTACACCTTC.

This chain connects TRBV2 to TRBJ2-2; TRBD1 is a possible D gene (5 bases). V lost 7 bases, J lost 1 base, and 10 bases lay in between. CDR1 is SNHLY and CDR2 is FYNNEI in the germline V gene. The CDR3 has 14 residues. DNA for the CDR3: TGTGCCAGCACAGGGATTGGGAACACCGGGGAGCTGTTTTTT. It translates to CASTGIGNTGELFF.

V usage is TRBV7-9 and J usage is TRBJ1-4; 9 nucleotides agree with TRBD1. The CDR3 length is 19 residues. The V gene end was trimmed by 2 bases and the J gene end by 1 base; junction bases not matched to a gene: 11. In germline, CDR1 is SEHNR, CDR2 FQNEAQ (reference sequence). CDR3 sequence reads: CASSLRTGDLIRTNEKLFF. Here the CDR3 DNA reads TGTGCCAGCAGCTTAAGGACAGGGGACCTCATTCGAACTAATGAAAAACTGTTTTTT.

V and J are TRBV10-3 and TRBJ2-7; D may be TRBD1 (5 bases). The CDR3 has 15 residues. The germline V gene encodes CDR1 ENHRY and CDR2 SYGVKD. V gave up 3 bases and J gave up 2 bases, with 14 bases separating them. The CDR3 DNA reads TGTGCCATCAGTGACCCGACAGAAACCGCCTACGAGCAGTACTTC. This codes for CAISDPTETAYEQYF.

Turning to this clone: Just one base apart from a much larger clone, this may be a read error. This specimen includes other DNA sequences encoding the same CDR3. The rearrangement uses TRBV7-9 and TRBJ2-5; D ambiguous. The length of the CDR3 is 12 residues. Trimming removed 1 base from V and 5 bases from J, with 5 bases in between. The germline CDR1 and CDR2 sequences are SEHNR and FQNEAQ (reference sequence). CDR3 amino acids: CASSLVLETQYF. In DNA, the CDR3 is TGTGCCAGCAGCTTAGTCCTCGAGACCCAGTACTTC.

DNA for the CDR3: TGTGCCAGTGGCCCTCGAGGCCCTAGCGGTACAAGCGAGCAGTACTTC. This codes for CASGPRGPSGTSEQYF. This chain connects TRBV19 to TRBJ2-7, with 7 positions matching TRBD2. J gave up 6 bases and V 8 bases, and 19 bases lay outside the gene matches. This CDR3 comprises 16 residues. Germline V gene sequence: CDR1 LNHDA, CDR2 SQIVND (reference sequence).